One and the same sample provided the 15 T cell receptor beta chains below, sequenced in a study of CD8 T cells in Susac syndrome. RNA totalling about 0.45 to 1 ug underwent reverse transcription with random hexamers. TCRdb recomputed calls from the immunoSEQ multiplex PCR reads with MiXCR, one row per CDR3 protein. Found here are approximately 210,000 distinct CDR3 sequences, approximately 95% of them singletons; the top ten hold less than 0.095%. The sequenced sample was CD4+ T cells from PBMCs. These receptors all stem from a human donor with multiple sclerosis.

The gene calls are TRBV29-1 and TRBJ1-1; D call uncertain. Trimming removed 4 bases at V and 11 bases at J, with 23 bases between. The CDR3 sequence is 14 residues long. CDR1 is SQVTM, CDR2 ANQGSEA, per germline. CDR3 nucleotide sequence: TGCAGCGTTGGAAATTCGGCAGTTCGCAGTATGGCTTTCTTT. This sequence encodes CSVGNSAVRSMAFF.

This chain links TRBV11-3 with TRBJ2-5; TRBD1 matches at 9 bases. CDR1 and CDR2 (germline): SGHNT, YENEEA. After removal of 5 bases from V and 5 bases from J, the junction contained 9 bases not matched to a gene. The CDR3 totals 15 residues. The CDR3 region has the DNA TGTGCCAGCAGCCCGGGACAGGGCGGGAAGGAGACCCAGTACTTC. Its translation: CASSPGQGGKETQYF.

This chain links TRBV28 with TRBJ2-2; tentatively, D is TRBD1 (6 bases). Germline V lookup: CDR1 MDHEN, CDR2 SYDVKM. The V gene lost 4 bases and the J gene lost 6 bases, with 12 bases spanning the gap. There are 14 residues in the CDR3. The CDR3 DNA is TGTGCCAGCAGTTCACAGGGTCGGGCCGGGGAGCTGTTTTTT. It codes for CASSSQGRAGELFF.

The genes are TRBV7-3 and TRBJ2-1; the match to TRBD2 covers 11 bases. The CDR3 is 16 amino acids. V was clipped by 1 base and J by 7 bases; unmatched bases: 6. CDR1 is SGHTA, CDR2 FQGTGA, per germline. The CDR3 coding sequence is TGTGCCAGCAGCTTAATCAGTAGCGGGAGGGGAAATGAGCAGTTCTTC. Protein: CASSLISSGRGNEQFF.

The chain combines TRBV30 with TRBJ1-5, with 8 bases matching TRBD1. The V segment lost 4 bases and the J segment 3 bases; nucleotides outside the gene matches: 5. The CDR3 contains 14 residues. Germline V lookup: CDR1 GTSNPN, CDR2 SVGIG (reference sequence). As DNA, the CDR3 is TGTGCCTGGACTGGGACAGGACTCAATCAGCCCCAGCATTTT. Its translation is CAWTGTGLNQPQHF.

The genes are TRBV2 and TRBJ2-2, with D maybe TRBD1 (5 bases). The CDR3 length is 13 residues. Looked up from germline, CDR1 is SNHLY and CDR2 is FYNNEI. V gave up 9 bases and J gave up 1 base, with 9 bases separating them. The CDR3 sequence is CARWTLNTGELFF. DNA of the CDR3: TGTGCCAGATGGACATTGAACACCGGGGAGCTGTTTTTT.

Here the CDR3 DNA reads TGTGCCACCAGTGATGCCCGGGACCCAGCCTACAATGAGCAGTTCTTC. This encodes CATSDARDPAYNEQFF. The chain links TRBV24-1 to TRBJ2-1; D is perhaps TRBD1 or TRBD2 (5 bases each). CDR1 and CDR2 (germline): KGHDR, SFDVKD. V shed 3 bases and J shed 2 bases, with 13 bases lying between them. The CDR3 totals 16 residues.

This clonotype was counted once. J is TRBJ1-1 and V is TRBV3-1, with no clear D. CDR1 and CDR2 (germline): LGHDT, YNNKEL (reference sequence). V lost 7 bases, J lost 5 bases, and 17 bases lay in between. The CDR3 consists of 14 residues. CDR3 nucleotides: TGTGCCAGCATCTCAAGCGGTGGGATTACTGAAGCTTTCTTT. Its translation is CASISSGGITEAFF.

The genes are TRBV29-1 and TRBJ2-4; 13 bases line up with TRBD2. Looked up from germline, CDR1 is SQVTM and CDR2 is ANQGSEA. J gave up 15 bases and V 7 bases, and 12 bases lay outside the gene matches. The length of the CDR3 is 13 residues. This CDR3 is CSARSQGLAGVYF. The CDR3 bases are TGCAGCGCTCGCTCCCAAGGACTAGCGGGAGTGTACTTC.

This chain links TRBV3-1 with TRBJ2-3; 7 bases are shared with TRBD2. The CDR3 is made up of 16 amino acids. The V gene end was trimmed by 0 bases and the J gene end by 4 bases; junction bases not matched to a gene: 7. In germline, CDR1 is LGHDT, CDR2 YNNKEL (reference sequence). This CDR3 reads CASSQEMGGSSDTQYF. CDR3 DNA sequence: TGTGCCAGCAGCCAAGAAATGGGCGGGAGTTCAGATACGCAGTATTTT.

This chain joins TRBV15 and TRBJ1-6, with D possibly being TRBD1 (6 bases). The CDR3 is 15 amino acids. Trimming took off 6 bases at V and 6 bases at J, with 15 bases between the two ends. Germline-derived CDR1 and CDR2 are LNHNV and YYDKDF (reference sequence). CDR3 protein: CATSPDRTANSPLHF. The CDR3, as DNA: TGTGCCACCAGTCCAGACAGGACCGCTAATTCACCCCTCCACTTT.

The gene calls are TRBV29-1 and TRBJ2-1; D gene unclear. The CDR3 is 14 residues long. Trimming removed 4 bases from V and 4 bases from J, with 14 bases in between. The germline gives CDR1 SQVTM, CDR2 ANQGSEA. This chain's CDR3 is CSVGPADFYNEQFF. The CDR3 DNA sequence: TGCAGCGTTGGGCCCGCAGATTTTTACAATGAGCAGTTCTTC.

The rearrangement uses TRBV28 and TRBJ1-2; TRBD1 matches 9 bases. Trimming took 6 bases from V and 6 from J; bases not matched to a gene: 5. Per germline, CDR1 MDHEN and CDR2 SYDVKM. The CDR3 sequence is 13 residues long. The CDR3 reads CASSQRQGDGYTF. In DNA form, the CDR3 reads TGTGCCAGCAGCCAACGACAGGGGGATGGCTACACCTTC.

This clonotype was seen only once. The J gene is TRBJ2-1, the V gene TRBV7-9; TRBD2 matches 7 bases. The germline V gene encodes CDR1 SEHNR and CDR2 FQNEAQ (reference sequence). This CDR3 spans 17 amino acids. V was clipped by 3 bases and J by 2 bases; unmatched bases: 10. CDR3 DNA sequence: TGTGCCAGCAGCTTGGGTGGCGTAGCGGGTCCCTACAATGAGCAGTTCTTC. Residues: CASSLGGVAGPYNEQFF.

The CDR3 loop reads CATSRATVNTEAFF. CDR3 DNA sequence: TGTGCCACCAGCAGAGCGACCGTGAACACTGAAGCTTTCTTT. The V call is TRBV15, the J call TRBJ1-1; no clear D gene. Germline CDR1 reads LNHNV; CDR2 reads YYDKDF (reference sequence). Trimming stripped 1 base from V and 0 bases from J, with 6 bases between. The CDR3 sequence is 14 residues long.